The rows below give T cell receptor beta chains drawn from one sample of a study of blood T cell repertoires in COVID-19. This table comes from immunoSEQ multiplex PCR, and its TCRdb copy is limited to in-frame clones, with some not included. The table includes roughly 230,000 clones, about four fifths detected once. The sequencing sample was made of peripheral blood. Receptors were obtained from a middle-aged man with active or convalescent COVID-19. CDR3s include the opening cysteine and the closing phenylalanine or tryptophan. A D gene is named only where the DNA matches it firmly. Not every row has a clone size; where given, it reads once, few, many or a size class.

J,V,D,size,CDR3,DNA
TRBJ2-3,TRBV19,TRBD2,.,CASSGRLAGADTQYF,TGTGCCAGTAGTGGGAGACTAGCGGGGGCAGATACGCAGTATTTT
TRBJ1-6,TRBV19,.,.,CASSLHTNSPLHF,TGTGCCAGTAGTTTACACACGAATTCACCCCTCCACTTT
TRBJ1-2,TRBV5-1,.,.,CASSLNSKNYGYTF,TGCGCCAGCAGCTTAAACAGCAAAAACTATGGCTACACCTTC
TRBJ1-5,TRBV19,.,.,CASSQTGGNQPQHF,TGTGCCAGTAGCCAGACAGGTGGGAATCAGCCCCAGCATTTT
TRBJ2-2,TRBV10-3,TRBD1,.,CAISDEGQGAGELFF,TGTGCCATCAGTGATGAGGGACAGGGTGCCGGGGAGCTGTTTTTT
TRBJ2-5,TRBV2,.,once,CASSEGLPREETQYF,TGTGCCAGCAGTGAAGGACTGCCCCGCGAAGAGACCCAGTACTTC
TRBJ2-7,TRBV6-5,.,once,CASTGEIYEQYF,TGTGCCAGCACGGGAGAAATCTACGAGCAGTACTTC
TRBJ2-4,TRBV2,.,.,CASTRGLPGEDIQYF,TGTGCCAGCACCAGAGGACTCCCTGGTGAGGACATTCAGTACTTC
TRBJ1-5,TRBV5-5,TRBD1,.,CASSSRGQNNQPQHF,TGTGCCAGCAGCTCGAGGGGACAGAACAATCAGCCCCAGCATTTT
TRBJ1-2,TRBV5-1,.,once,CASSLGYNSLYGYTF,TGCGCCAGCAGCTTGGGATATAACAGCCTCTATGGCTACACCTTC
TRBJ2-6,TRBV25-1,.,few,CASSSERWVKGPNVLTF,TGTGCCTCCAGCAGTGAGAGGTGGGTGAAAGGCCCCAACGTCCTGACTTTC
TRBJ1-2,TRBV6-5,.,.,CASTQSRVGGYTF,TGTGCCAGCACCCAATCCAGGGTCGGCGGCTACACCTTC
TRBJ1-6,TRBV27,TRBD1,.,CASSSTGSNSPLHF,TGTGCCAGCAGTTCGACAGGGAGCAACTCACCCCTCCACTTT
TRBJ2-3,TRBV5-5,TRBD1,once,CASSPGTGPYDTQYF,TGTGCCAGCAGCCCGGGGACAGGCCCGTATGATACGCAGTATTTT
TRBJ2-1,TRBV14,.,.,CASSQWGDPYNEQFF,TGTGCCAGCAGCCAATGGGGGGACCCGTACAATGAGCAGTTCTTC
TRBJ2-5,TRBV3-1/TRBV3-2,TRBD1,.,CASSHHTGVTETQYF,TGTGCCAGCAGCCATCATACAGGGGTAACAGAGACCCAGTACTTC
TRBJ1-1,TRBV30,.,.,CAWTVTEAFF,TGTGCCTGGACGGTCACTGAAGCTTTCTTT
TRBJ2-5,TRBV4-2,.,.,CASSQDLGGETQYF,TGTGCCAGCAGCCAAGACCTGGGGGGAGAGACCCAGTACTTC
TRBJ1-4,TRBV21-1,.,.,CASIGPKLAGQGVPLFNEKLFF,TGTGCCAGCATCGGGCCAAAGCTAGCTGGACAGGGGGTGCCACTATTTAATGAAAAACTGTTTTTT
TRBJ2-7,TRBV5-1,TRBD1,.,CASSLVGTDLIRAGFYEQYF,TGCGCCAGCAGCTTGGTTGGGACAGACCTGATAAGGGCGGGTTTCTACGAGCAGTACTTC
TRBJ1-5,TRBV16,TRBD1,.,CASSPIGTGANQPQHF,TGTGCCAGCAGCCCCATAGGGACAGGAGCAAATCAGCCCCAGCATTTT
TRBJ2-7,TRBV5-4,TRBD1,.,CASSRGDRVYEQYF,TGTGCCAGCAGCCGGGGAGACAGGGTCTACGAGCAGTACTTC
TRBJ2-3,TRBV5-4,.,.,CASSLNGPPTDTQYF,TGTGCCAGCAGCTTGAATGGCCCCCCGACAGATACGCAGTATTTT